These 23 T cell receptor beta chains were all obtained from the same sample, sequenced in a study of blood T cell repertoires in COVID-19. Profiled with immunoSEQ multiplex PCR; TCRdb holds only in-frame clones, not every one. The sample contains some 150,000 clones, 75% to 90% of which appear only once. Sequencing was performed on peripheral blood. The receptors shown here come from a man between 50 and 59 years old who had recovered from COVID-19.

This chain links TRBV10-3 with TRBJ2-1, with 8 bases identical to TRBD1. Unmatched junction bases numbered 9, after V lost 4 bases and J lost 4 bases. The V gene's germline CDR1 is ENHRY and CDR2 SYGVKD. This CDR3 region has 16 residues. This chain's CDR3 is CAISAQGASSYNEQFF. CDR3 sequence (DNA): TGTGCCATCAGTGCTCAGGGGGCTTCTTCTTACAATGAGCAGTTCTTC.

V and J are TRBV27 and TRBJ2-1; 7 nucleotides agree with TRBD1. The V segment lost 2 bases and the J segment 1 base; nucleotides outside the gene matches: 8. The CDR3 loop spans 17 amino acids. Germline CDR1 reads MNHEY; CDR2 reads SMNVEV (reference sequence). The CDR3, as DNA: TGTGCCAGCAGTTTACTCACAGGGGTAGGGTCCTACAATGAGCAGTTCTTC. Protein product: CASSLLTGVGSYNEQFF.

This clone was recorded a few times. This chain connects TRBV13 to TRBJ1-2; 11 bases agree with TRBD1. The CDR3 is 15 residues long. The germline CDR1 and CDR2 sequences are PRHDT and FYEKMQ (reference sequence). The trim removed 5 bases at V and 2 bases at J, leaving 4 bases unmatched. CDR3 coding DNA: TGTGCCAGCAGCGCCGGGACAGGGGGGAACTATGGCTACACCTTC. Amino acid sequence: CASSAGTGGNYGYTF.

The chain recombines TRBV9 with TRBJ1-1; a weak D match, TRBD1 (6 bases). This CDR3 has 18 amino acids. Deletions cut 0 bases from V and 1 base from J, with 19 bases between. Germline assignment: CDR1 SGDLS and CDR2 YYNGEE. The CDR3, as DNA: TGTGCCAGCAGCGTAGGAGAGTTTCCCTGGGGGCAGAACACTGAAGCTTTCTTT. Its translation: CASSVGEFPWGQNTEAFF.

The gene calls are TRBV27 and TRBJ2-3, with TRBD2 matching over 13 bases. Trimming at V came to 6 bases and at J to 6 bases, leaving 6 bases not matched to a gene. Germline V gene lookup returns CDR1 MNHEY and CDR2 SMNVEV (reference sequence). CDR3 length: 15 residues. The CDR3 protein is CASSPGLAGSDTQYF. In DNA form, the CDR3 reads TGTGCCAGCAGCCCGGGACTAGCGGGGTCTGATACGCAGTATTTT.

This rearrangement joins TRBV30 to TRBJ1-1; 7 nucleotides agree with TRBD1. Germline loops: CDR1 GTSNPN, CDR2 SVGIG (reference sequence). This CDR3 is built from 13 residues. V lost 4 bases and J lost 2; bases outside the gene matches: 4. The CDR3, as DNA: TGTGCCTGGACGCGACAGGGTAACACTGAAGCTTTCTTT. Its protein product is CAWTRQGNTEAFF.

The J gene is TRBJ2-7, the V gene TRBV7-2, with TRBD1 matching over 9 bases. The CDR3 consists of 14 residues. With 5 bases clipped from V and 2 bases from J, the junction kept 4 bases outside the gene matches. Germline CDR1 and CDR2: SGHTA and FQGNSA. The CDR3 DNA sequence: TGTGCCAGCAGCCGGGACAGGGCCACCTACGAGCAGTACTTC. As protein: CASSRDRATYEQYF.

This clone has only a few counts. V usage is TRBV3-1 (or the pseudogene TRBV3-2) and J usage is TRBJ1-5; no firm D call. The V and J ends lost 4 bases and 0 bases respectively, with 10 bases between them. From germline, CDR1 is LGHDT and CDR2 YNNKEL (reference sequence). The CDR3 spans 15 residues. The CDR3 nucleotides are TGTGCCAGCAGCCTGGGAGTTTATAGCAATCAGCCCCAGCATTTT. This gives the protein CASSLGVYSNQPQHF.

The CDR3 loop is CASSLRHGNYGYTF. In nucleotides, the CDR3 is TGTGCCAGCAGTTTGCGACATGGCAACTATGGCTACACCTTC. This chain joins TRBV27 and TRBJ1-2; D ambiguous. Germline CDR1 MNHEY, CDR2 SMNVEV (reference sequence). This CDR3 is built from 14 residues. V was clipped by 3 bases and J by 2 bases, with 10 bases between them.

The gene calls are TRBV11-3 and TRBJ1-6; 7 nucleotides match TRBD1. Germline loops: CDR1 SGHNT, CDR2 YENEEA. The CDR3 consists of 14 residues. J was trimmed by 6 bases and V by 4 bases; bases with no gene match: 3. This CDR3 reads CASSSGQLNSPLHF. In DNA form, the CDR3 reads TGTGCCAGCAGCTCGGGACAGCTTAATTCACCCCTCCACTTT. The full variable domain, with the rest looked up from reference TRBV11-3 and TRBJ1-6, is EAGVVQSPRYKIIEKKQPVAFWCNPISGHNTLYWYLQNLGQGPELLIRYENEEAVDDSQLPKDRFSAERLKGVDSTLKIQPAELGDSAVYLCASSSGQLNSPLHFGNGTRLTVT.

The genes are TRBV5-1 and TRBJ2-5, with 12 bases lining up with TRBD1. Germline trimming cut 5 bases from V and 5 bases from J; bases unmatched to any gene: 7. The length of the CDR3 is 15 residues. Germline CDR1 is SGHRS and CDR2 is YFSETQ. The CDR3 DNA follows: TGCGCCAGCAGTCTTGGGACAGGGGGCTGGGAGACCCAGTACTTC. It encodes CASSLGTGGWETQYF.

The chain joins TRBV23-1 to TRBJ2-4, with TRBD1 identical over 7 bases. TRBV23-1 is an ORF, and what it does is uncertain. Trimming removed 4 bases from V and 7 bases from J; junction bases left unmatched: 10. The length of the CDR3 is 15 residues. The CDR3 DNA sequence: TGCGCCAGCAGTCGGGGAGAGGGGGCGAGGAACATTCAGTACTTC. It yields the protein CASSRGEGARNIQYF.

The rearrangement uses TRBV11-3 and TRBJ2-1, with 8 bases aligning to TRBD1. This CDR3 has 13 residues. Germline lookup yields CDR1 SGHNT and CDR2 YENEEA. The V and J ends lost 5 bases and 8 bases, in that order; junction bases with no gene match: 5. The CDR3 DNA sequence: TGTGCCAGCAGCCTGACAGGGGCACATGAGCAGTTCTTC. It yields the protein CASSLTGAHEQFF.

This clone was observed a few times. The gene calls are TRBV29-1 and TRBJ1-5; D possibly corresponds to TRBD1 (5 bases). Germline V gene sequence: CDR1 SQVTM, CDR2 ANQGSEA. V lost 1 base, J lost 12 bases, and 10 bases lay in between. This CDR3 has 11 amino acids. The CDR3 nucleotides are TGCAGCGTTGAAGTTCGGGGGGGCCAGCATTTT. Its protein product is CSVEVRGGQHF.

The V call is TRBV2, the J call TRBJ1-1, with TRBD1 identical over 10 bases. The junction had 2 bases not matched to a gene; V was cut back by 3 bases and J by 4 bases. Germline loops: CDR1 SNHLY, CDR2 FYNNEI. The CDR3 consists of 14 residues. The CDR3 loop is CASSDWTGGTEAFF. CDR3 coding DNA: TGTGCCAGCAGTGATTGGACAGGGGGCACTGAAGCTTTCTTT.

The rearrangement joins TRBV2 to TRBJ1-1; 12 nucleotides match TRBD1. This CDR3 is 14 amino acids long. V gave up 7 bases and J gave up 6 bases; unmatched junction bases: 6. Per the germline V gene, CDR1 is SNHLY and CDR2 is FYNNEI. The CDR3, as DNA: TGTGCCAGCACCACGGGACAGGGGGCCGCTGAAGCTTTCTTT. Translation: CASTTGQGAAEAFF.

This clone turned up a few times. The rearrangement links TRBV11-3 to TRBJ2-5, with D maybe TRBD1 (5 bases). CDR1 and CDR2 (germline): SGHNT, YENEEA. This CDR3 has 14 residues. Trimming shortened V by 0 bases and J by 8 bases, and 13 bases separated the two germline ends. The DNA for the CDR3 is TGTGCCAGCAGCTTAGATACAGGTCATGAAACCCAGTACTTC. This gives the protein CASSLDTGHETQYF.

The chain links TRBV28 to TRBJ2-7, with 9 bases fitting TRBD1. Germline trimming cut 7 bases from V and 2 bases from J; bases unmatched to any gene: 9. The V gene's germline CDR1 is MDHEN and CDR2 SYDVKM. The CDR3 consists of 15 residues. The DNA of the CDR3 is TGTGCCAGCATCGATCCCGGGACAGGGACCTACGAGCAGTACTTC. Translation gives CASIDPGTGTYEQYF.

This clone is a singleton in its sample. The V and J genes are TRBV2 and TRBJ1-1, with 8 bases lining up with TRBD1. This CDR3 region has 13 residues. Per the germline V gene, CDR1 is SNHLY and CDR2 is FYNNEI. V shed 11 bases and J 2 bases; nucleotides not matched to a gene: 7. CDR3 nucleotides: TGTGCCGGAACACAGGGGGAAAACACTGAAGCTTTCTTT. Translated: CAGTQGENTEAFF. Drawing the rest from reference TRBV2 and TRBJ1-1, the complete variable domain is EPEVTQTPSHQVTQMGQEVILRCVPISNHLYFYWYRQILGQKVEFLVSFYNNEISEKSEIFDDQFSVERPDGSNFTLKIRSTKLEDSAMYFCAGTQGENTEAFFGQGTRLTVV.

This sequence joins TRBV12-5 and TRBJ2-2; 7 bases are shared with TRBD1. The CDR3 covers 16 residues. V lost 4 bases, J lost 3 bases, and 8 bases stayed unmatched. CDR1 is LGHNT, CDR2 FRNRAP, per germline. CDR3 coding DNA: TGTGCTAGTGGTTCAGGACAGGCCCAGCACACCGGGGAGCTGTTTTTT. The encoded protein is CASGSGQAQHTGELFF.

This clone appeared once. J is TRBJ1-4 and V is TRBV19; the D gene is possibly TRBD1 (6 bases). The V gene lost 7 bases and the J gene lost 2 bases, with 11 bases spanning the gap. CDR1 LNHDA and CDR2 SQIVND come from the germline V gene (reference sequence). The CDR3 loop spans 14 amino acids. The CDR3 protein is CASKRGLTNEKLFF. The CDR3 coding sequence is TGTGCCAGTAAGCGGGGGCTGACTAATGAAAAACTGTTTTTT.

The chain carries TRBV18 and TRBJ2-7, with D possibly being TRBD1 (6 bases). This CDR3 is 14 amino acids long. V was cut by 2 bases and J by 0 bases, with 8 bases left in between. Germline V gene sequence: CDR1 KGHSH, CDR2 LQKENI. CDR3 region: CASSPVDSSYEQYF. The CDR3 DNA follows: TGTGCCAGCTCACCAGTGGACAGCTCCTACGAGCAGTACTTC.

V is TRBV7-9 and J is TRBJ2-1; weak D call: TRBD1 (5 bases). Deletions cut 0 bases from V and 8 bases from J, with 11 bases between. CDR3 size: 14 residues. The germline CDR1 and CDR2 sequences are SEHNR and FQNEAQ (reference sequence). The CDR3 DNA follows: TGTGCCAGCAGCTTAGCCAGCAGGGTCGATGAGCAGTTCTTC. Translating it yields CASSLASRVDEQFF.